Sequencing of this T cell receptor (beta chain) was carried out in a study of T cell responses to AZD1222 COVID-19 vaccine. Clones were sequenced by immunoSEQ multiplex PCR, and TCRdb holds only the in-frame ones, with some missing. Of some 180,000 clones listed, around nine tenths are singletons. Trimming stripped 0 bases from V and 5 bases from J, with 13 bases between. The CDR3 spans 14 residues. Germline loops: CDR1 GTSNPN, CDR2 SVGIG (reference sequence). The gene calls are TRBV30 and TRBJ2-5, with D maybe TRBD1 (6 bases). This TCR was sampled from an adult who received the AZD1222 COVID-19 vaccine. Source: peripheral blood, taken 28 days after the second AZD1222 dose. In DNA form, the CDR3 reads TGTGCCTGGAGTGTAGTAGGGGGAGCCGAGACCCAGTACTTC. Translating gives CAWSVVGGAETQYF.